The rows below give T cell receptor beta chains drawn from one sample of a study of control samples from healthy donors and cancer patients. The method was immunoSEQ multiplex PCR; TCRdb's version includes in-frame clones alone and lacks a portion of them. Of around 120,000 clones listed, around 89% are singletons. Material for sequencing was blood. These receptors all come from a man aged 40-49 years in good health. Each CDR3 is given with its conserved first and last residue. A D gene is named only where the DNA matches it firmly. Size tells how often a clone was seen (once, few, many) or the class of an expanded clone, and some rows leave it out.

V gene: TRBV7-9; clone size: -; J gene: TRBJ2-5; D gene: TRBD2; CDR3 DNA: TGTGCCAGCAGCTTAGCGGGGCGGGGGGCCCTCCAAGAGACCCAGTACTTC; CDR3 protein: CASSLAGRGALQETQYF
V gene: TRBV18; clone size: -; J gene: TRBJ2-7; D gene: TRBD1; CDR3 DNA: TGTGCCAGCTCAGGGGACAGGGCGAGCTCCTACGAGCAGTACTTC; CDR3 protein: CASSGDRASSYEQYF
V gene: TRBV11-3; clone size: -; J gene: TRBJ2-7; D gene: -; CDR3 DNA: TGTGCCAGCAGTCTCTACCGGGGGAACGAGCAGTACTTC; CDR3 protein: CASSLYRGNEQYF
V gene: TRBV6-6; clone size: -; J gene: TRBJ1-2; D gene: -; CDR3 DNA: TGTGCCAGCAGGCCAGGGGACACCGCTAACTATGGCTACACCTTC; CDR3 protein: CASRPGDTANYGYTF
V gene: TRBV30; clone size: once; J gene: TRBJ1-1; D gene: TRBD1; CDR3 DNA: TGTGCCTGGAGTCTACAGGGGTTGGCTTTCTTT; CDR3 protein: CAWSLQGLAFF
V gene: TRBV5-6; clone size: -; J gene: TRBJ2-6; D gene: TRBD1; CDR3 DNA: TGTGCCAGCAACCGGGACAGGGGGCCCTCTGGGGCCAACGTCCTGACTTTC; CDR3 protein: CASNRDRGPSGANVLTF
V gene: TRBV6-4; clone size: -; J gene: TRBJ2-2; D gene: TRBD1; CDR3 DNA: TGTGCCAGCAGCGGGACAGGGGGCACCGGGGAGCTGTTTTTT; CDR3 protein: CASSGTGGTGELFF
V gene: TRBV5-6; clone size: few; J gene: TRBJ2-7; D gene: TRBD2; CDR3 DNA: TGTGCCAGCAGCCGAAAGGGACTAGCGGGGGTCTCCTACGAGCAGTACTTC; CDR3 protein: CASSRKGLAGVSYEQYF
V gene: TRBV14; clone size: once; J gene: TRBJ2-7; D gene: -; CDR3 DNA: TGTGCCAGCAGCCCCACACGGGGTATCACCTACGAGCAGTACTTC; CDR3 protein: CASSPTRGITYEQYF
V gene: TRBV24-1; clone size: -; J gene: TRBJ1-1; D gene: -; CDR3 DNA: TGTGCCACCAGCGACCAGAACACTGAAGCTTTCTTT; CDR3 protein: CATSDQNTEAFF
V gene: TRBV7-9; clone size: -; J gene: TRBJ2-1; D gene: TRBD2; CDR3 DNA: TGTGCCAGCAGCCCGCGACTAGCGGGGGGAGTCGATGAGCAGTTCTTC; CDR3 protein: CASSPRLAGGVDEQFF
V gene: TRBV7-6; clone size: -; J gene: TRBJ2-5; D gene: -; CDR3 DNA: TGTGCCAGCAGCTTACACCGGGGCCCCTCCGAAGAGACCCAGTACTTC; CDR3 protein: CASSLHRGPSEETQYF
V gene: TRBV7-3; clone size: -; J gene: TRBJ2-2; D gene: TRBD2; CDR3 DNA: TGTGCCAGCGGGCCAACTAGCGGGGGGTTCACCGGGGAGCTGTTTTTT; CDR3 protein: CASGPTSGGFTGELFF
V gene: TRBV5-1; clone size: -; J gene: TRBJ1-1; D gene: -; CDR3 DNA: TGCGCCAGCAGCTCAACGGACGGAATGAACACTGAAGCTTTCTTT; CDR3 protein: CASSSTDGMNTEAFF
V gene: TRBV6-2/TRBV6-3; clone size: -; J gene: TRBJ2-2; D gene: -; CDR3 DNA: TGTGCCAGCAGTGCCCGGGAGACAAGGACGGGGGAGCTGTTTTTT; CDR3 protein: CASSARETRTGELFF
V gene: TRBV7-9; clone size: -; J gene: TRBJ2-7; D gene: TRBD2; CDR3 DNA: TGTGCCAGCAGCTCCCAAATAGCGGGGGGGACCCTCTACGAGCAGTACTTC; CDR3 protein: CASSSQIAGGTLYEQYF
V gene: TRBV11-2; clone size: -; J gene: TRBJ2-3; D gene: -; CDR3 DNA: TGTGCCAGTTATGACCGGGGCCCCGAGGGGCAGTATTTT; CDR3 protein: CASYDRGPEGQYF
V gene: TRBV18; clone size: -; J gene: TRBJ1-2; D gene: -; CDR3 DNA: TGTGCCAGCTCACCACAGACGGCAGCTAACTATGGCTACACCTTC; CDR3 protein: CASSPQTAANYGYTF
V gene: TRBV29-1; clone size: -; J gene: TRBJ1-1; D gene: -; CDR3 DNA: TGCAGCGTTGAATGGGGTTCTGAAGCTTTCTTT; CDR3 protein: CSVEWGSEAFF
V gene: TRBV3-1/TRBV3-2; clone size: -; J gene: TRBJ1-2; D gene: TRBD1; CDR3 DNA: TGTGCCAGCAGCCGAACCGGACAGGTAACTAACTATGGCTACACCTTC; CDR3 protein: CASSRTGQVTNYGYTF
V gene: TRBV4-1; clone size: few; J gene: TRBJ2-7; D gene: -; CDR3 DNA: TGCGCCAGCAGCCAACCGGGACCGGGAACCTACGAGCAGTACTTC; CDR3 protein: CASSQPGPGTYEQYF
V gene: TRBV14; clone size: -; J gene: TRBJ2-5; D gene: -; CDR3 DNA: TGTGCCAGCAGCCAGCAGGTTCAAGAGACCCAGTACTTC; CDR3 protein: CASSQQVQETQYF
V gene: TRBV5-8; clone size: -; J gene: TRBJ2-3; D gene: -; CDR3 DNA: TGTGCCAGCAGCCGGGGCGGGCAATACACAGATACGCAGTATTTT; CDR3 protein: CASSRGGQYTDTQYF
V gene: TRBV12-3/TRBV12-4; clone size: -; J gene: TRBJ1-6; D gene: -; CDR3 DNA: TGTGCCAGCAGTTTAGTACATTCACCCCTCCACTTT; CDR3 protein: CASSLVHSPLHF
V gene: TRBV5-3; clone size: -; J gene: TRBJ1-5; D gene: TRBD1; CDR3 DNA: TGTGCCAGAAGATTGGACAGGGGGCATGAAATGGTAAGCAATCAGCCCCAGCATTTT; CDR3 protein: CARRLDRGHEMVSNQPQHF
V gene: TRBV3-1/TRBV3-2; clone size: -; J gene: TRBJ1-3; D gene: -; CDR3 DNA: TGTGCCAGCAGCCCCCGCGGAGGGGGTAGCTCTGGAAACACCATATATTTT; CDR3 protein: CASSPRGGGSSGNTIYF
V gene: TRBV24-1; clone size: -; J gene: TRBJ2-4; D gene: TRBD1; CDR3 DNA: TGTGCCACCAGTGATGTGGACAGGGGGCTGGGCAAAAACATTCAGTACTTC; CDR3 protein: CATSDVDRGLGKNIQYF
V gene: TRBV18; clone size: -; J gene: TRBJ2-3; D gene: -; CDR3 DNA: TGTGCCAGCTCACCAAGAAGAGGACAGATTAGCACAGATACGCAGTATTTT; CDR3 protein: CASSPRRGQISTDTQYF
V gene: TRBV9; clone size: -; J gene: TRBJ1-1; D gene: TRBD1; CDR3 DNA: TGTGCCAGCAGCTCTCGACAGGGGGACACTGAAGCTTTCTTT; CDR3 protein: CASSSRQGDTEAFF
V gene: TRBV6-1; clone size: -; J gene: TRBJ1-6; D gene: -; CDR3 DNA: TGTGCCAGCAGTGAGACCGGGGAACGATCACCCCTCCACTTT; CDR3 protein: CASSETGERSPLHF
V gene: TRBV25-1; clone size: once; J gene: TRBJ1-2; D gene: -; CDR3 DNA: TGTGCCAGCTGGATCCCTAGAGGTGGCTACACCTTC; CDR3 protein: CASWIPRGGYTF
V gene: TRBV29-1; clone size: -; J gene: TRBJ2-7; D gene: TRBD1; CDR3 DNA: TGCAGCGTGGGGGGACAGGGGGACTACGAGCAGTACTTC; CDR3 protein: CSVGGQGDYEQYF
V gene: TRBV29-1; clone size: -; J gene: TRBJ1-3; D gene: -; CDR3 DNA: TGCAGCGTCACCTTCGGGAACACCATATATTTT; CDR3 protein: CSVTFGNTIYF
V gene: TRBV19; clone size: -; J gene: TRBJ1-5; D gene: -; CDR3 DNA: TGTGCCAGTAGTATATCGTGGTCTGGGGGCTATCAGCCCCAGCATTTT; CDR3 protein: CASSISWSGGYQPQHF
V gene: TRBV3-1/TRBV3-2; clone size: -; J gene: TRBJ2-5; D gene: -; CDR3 DNA: TGTGCCAGCAGTGTCGGGGAGACCCAGTACTTC; CDR3 protein: CASSVGETQYF
V gene: TRBV28; clone size: -; J gene: TRBJ2-7; D gene: -; CDR3 DNA: TGTGCCAGCAACCATCCCGACGGGGTAGAGTACGAGCAGTACTTC; CDR3 protein: CASNHPDGVEYEQYF
V gene: TRBV21-1; clone size: -; J gene: TRBJ1-3; D gene: -; CDR3 DNA: TGTGCCAGCAGCCCTTCTCCCAGCTCTGGAAACACCATATATTTT; CDR3 protein: CASSPSPSSGNTIYF
V gene: TRBV12-5; clone size: -; J gene: TRBJ1-3; D gene: TRBD1; CDR3 DNA: TGTGCTAGTGGTTTGGTATCGGGAGGACAGGGGGTCTCTGGAAACACCATATATTTT; CDR3 protein: CASGLVSGGQGVSGNTIYF
V gene: TRBV12-3/TRBV12-4; clone size: once; J gene: TRBJ2-5; D gene: -; CDR3 DNA: TGTGCCAGCACCCAAGGCAATTCAGGGACCCAGTACTTC; CDR3 protein: CASTQGNSGTQYF
V gene: TRBV6-5; clone size: once; J gene: TRBJ1-6; D gene: -; CDR3 DNA: TGTGCCAGCAGCCGCGAGTGGGGTGGCGGTTCACCCCTCCACTTT; CDR3 protein: CASSREWGGGSPLHF
V gene: TRBV5-6; clone size: -; J gene: TRBJ2-1; D gene: -; CDR3 DNA: TGTGCCAGCAGCTTTCCTGTTGGGAATGAGCAGTTCTTC; CDR3 protein: CASSFPVGNEQFF
V gene: TRBV3-1/TRBV3-2; clone size: once; J gene: TRBJ2-2; D gene: -; CDR3 DNA: TGTGCCAGTTTGCACACCGGGGAGCTGTTTTTT; CDR3 protein: CASLHTGELFF
V gene: TRBV24-1; clone size: once; J gene: TRBJ2-3; D gene: TRBD2; CDR3 DNA: TGTGCCACCAGTGATTCCGGGACTAGCGGGGGAGCTAGCACAGATACGCAGTATTTT; CDR3 protein: CATSDSGTSGGASTDTQYF
V gene: TRBV5-1; clone size: many; J gene: TRBJ1-2; D gene: -; CDR3 DNA: TGCGCCAGCAGCTACTCAGGGGAATCGGGCTATGGCTACACCTTC; CDR3 protein: CASSYSGESGYGYTF
V gene: TRBV11-1; clone size: -; J gene: TRBJ2-2; D gene: -; CDR3 DNA: TGTGCCAGCAGCTTACGGGGACCGGGTGGCGGGGAGCTGTTTTTT; CDR3 protein: CASSLRGPGGGELFF